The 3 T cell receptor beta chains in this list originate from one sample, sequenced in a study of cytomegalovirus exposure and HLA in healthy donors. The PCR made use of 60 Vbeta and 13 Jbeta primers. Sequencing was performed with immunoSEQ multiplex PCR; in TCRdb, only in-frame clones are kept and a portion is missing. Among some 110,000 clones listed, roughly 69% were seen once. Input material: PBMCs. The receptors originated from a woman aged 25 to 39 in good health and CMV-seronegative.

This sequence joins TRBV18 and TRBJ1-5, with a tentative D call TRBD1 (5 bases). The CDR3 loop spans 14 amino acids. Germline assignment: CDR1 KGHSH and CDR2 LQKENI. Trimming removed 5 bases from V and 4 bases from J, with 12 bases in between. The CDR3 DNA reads TGTGCCAGCTCAGATGGACACCCAAATCAGCCCCAGCATTTT. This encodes CASSDGHPNQPQHF. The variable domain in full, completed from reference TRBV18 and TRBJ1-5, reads NAGVMQNPRHLVRRRGQEARLRCSPMKGHSHVYWYRQLPEEGLKFMVYLQKENIIDESGMPKERFSAEFPKEGPSILRIQQVVRGDSAAYFCASSDGHPNQPQHFGDGTRLSIL.

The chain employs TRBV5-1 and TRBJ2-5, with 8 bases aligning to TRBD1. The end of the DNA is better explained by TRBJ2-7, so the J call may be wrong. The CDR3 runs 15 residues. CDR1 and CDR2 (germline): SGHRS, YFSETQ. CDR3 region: CASSSQGANPYEQYF. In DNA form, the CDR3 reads TGCGCCAGCAGCTCCCAGGGGGCAAATCCCTACGAGCAGTACTTC.

The CDR3 loop reads CASTLGQGLGQPQHF. The CDR3 DNA follows: TGTGCCAGCACCTTAGGACAGGGGCTGGGGCAGCCCCAGCATTTT. This chain links TRBV5-6 with TRBJ1-5; TRBD1 aligns across 9 bases. The V gene end was trimmed by 6 bases and the J gene end by 7 bases; junction bases not matched to a gene: 11. In germline, CDR1 is SGHDT, CDR2 YYEEEE. CDR3 length: 15 amino acids.